The clone carrying this T cell receptor (beta chain) was observed at least ten times. The antigen remains undetermined. The CDR3 runs to 17 residues. Looked up from germline, CDR1 is SGHTA and CDR2 is FQGTGA. V was pared by 4 bases and J by 1 base, with 8 bases of the junction left unmatched. The data were taken from a study of T-cell reconstitution after alpha-beta-depleted transplantation in children. Study-wide points: The origin of alpha-beta T cells about two months after transplant was reportedly several hundred expanded graft clones. Some patients owed their high day-60 TCRbeta diversity to surviving recipient T cells and thymic progenitors. From newly produced T cells came most of the T-cell counts and diversity one year after transplant.

Library preparation (for TCRbeta) was performed with unique molecular identifiers. TCRdb re-called the PCR reads through MiXCR, storing one row per CDR3 protein. The sample records around 300,000 distinct CDR3 sequences, around a tenth being singletons. The origin of this receptor is a male patient under 10 years old who had a stem cell transplant for chronic granulomatous disease, so the T cells may come from the graft donor. The sample was peripheral blood, taken 180 days after TCRalphabeta/CD19-depleted stem cell transplant. V usage is TRBV7-3 and J usage is TRBJ2-3; 10 bases align to TRBD2. The CDR3 coding sequence is TGTGCCAGCAGCTCTCTGACTAGCGGGCCCCGCACAGATACGCAGTATTTT. This translates into CASSSLTSGPRTDTQYF.